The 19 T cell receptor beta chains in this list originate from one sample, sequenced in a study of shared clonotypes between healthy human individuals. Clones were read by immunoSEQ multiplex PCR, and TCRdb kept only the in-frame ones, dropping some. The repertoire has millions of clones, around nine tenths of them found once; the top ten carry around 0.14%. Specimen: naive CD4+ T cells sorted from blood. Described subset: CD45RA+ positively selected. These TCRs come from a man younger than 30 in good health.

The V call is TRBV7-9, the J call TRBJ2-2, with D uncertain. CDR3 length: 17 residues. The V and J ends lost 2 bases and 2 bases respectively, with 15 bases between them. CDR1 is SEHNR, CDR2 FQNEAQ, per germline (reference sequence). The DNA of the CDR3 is TGTGCCAGCAGCTTACGAAGGTCTAGTTATAACACCGGGGAGCTGTTTTTT. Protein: CASSLRRSSYNTGELFF.

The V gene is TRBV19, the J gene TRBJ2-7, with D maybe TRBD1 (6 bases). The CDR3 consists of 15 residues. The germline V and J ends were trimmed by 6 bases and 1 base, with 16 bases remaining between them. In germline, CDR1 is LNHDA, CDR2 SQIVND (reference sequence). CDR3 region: CASSRDIRISYEQYF. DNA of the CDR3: TGTGCCAGTAGCCGGGACATACGGATTTCCTACGAGCAGTACTTC.

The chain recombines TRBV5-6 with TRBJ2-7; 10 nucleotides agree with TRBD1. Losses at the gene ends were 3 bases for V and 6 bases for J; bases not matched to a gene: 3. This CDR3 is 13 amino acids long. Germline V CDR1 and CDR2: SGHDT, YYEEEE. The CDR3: CASSSGDRGEQYF. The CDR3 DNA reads TGTGCCAGCAGCTCCGGGGACAGGGGCGAGCAGTACTTC.

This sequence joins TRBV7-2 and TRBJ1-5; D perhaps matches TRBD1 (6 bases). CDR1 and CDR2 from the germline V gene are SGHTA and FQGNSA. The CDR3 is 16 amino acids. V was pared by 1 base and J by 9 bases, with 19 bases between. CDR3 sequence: CASSLGGAGMLRPQHF. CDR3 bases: TGTGCCAGCAGCTTAGGGGGGGCAGGCATGCTTCGGCCCCAGCATTTT.

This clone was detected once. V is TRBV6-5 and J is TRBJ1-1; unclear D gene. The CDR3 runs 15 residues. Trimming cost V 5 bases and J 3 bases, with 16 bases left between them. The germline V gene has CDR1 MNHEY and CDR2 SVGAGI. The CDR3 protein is CASSRTGGRDTEAFF. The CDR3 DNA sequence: TGTGCCAGCAGTCGAACCGGAGGGCGGGACACTGAAGCTTTCTTT.

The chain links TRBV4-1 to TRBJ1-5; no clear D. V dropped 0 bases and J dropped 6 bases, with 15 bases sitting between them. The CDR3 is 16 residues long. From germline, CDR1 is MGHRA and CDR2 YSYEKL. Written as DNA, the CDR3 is TGCGCCAGCAGCCAAGAAACTGGGATCATGGTTCAGCCCCAGCATTTT. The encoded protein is CASSQETGIMVQPQHF.

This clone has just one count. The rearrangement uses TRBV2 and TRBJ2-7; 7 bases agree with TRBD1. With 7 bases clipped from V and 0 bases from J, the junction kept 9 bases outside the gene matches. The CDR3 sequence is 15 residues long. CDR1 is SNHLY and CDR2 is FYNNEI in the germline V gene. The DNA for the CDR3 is TGTGCCAGCAAACCGGGACAGTGGCCCTCCTACGAGCAGTACTTC. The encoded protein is CASKPGQWPSYEQYF.

CDR3 sequence (DNA): TGCGCCAGCAGCTTGTCTAGTCTAGGCACCGGGGAGCTGTTTTTT. Protein sequence: CASSLSSLGTGELFF. The chain recombines TRBV5-1 with TRBJ2-2; D unclear. There are 15 residues in the CDR3. Germline V CDR1 and CDR2: SGHRS, YFSETQ. The V and J ends lost 1 base and 4 bases respectively, with 11 bases between them.

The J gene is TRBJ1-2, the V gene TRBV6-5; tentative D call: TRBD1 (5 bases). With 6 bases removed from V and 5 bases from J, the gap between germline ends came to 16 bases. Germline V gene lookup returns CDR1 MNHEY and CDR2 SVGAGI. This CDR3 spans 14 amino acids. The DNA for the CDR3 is TGTGCCAGCAGGGCCTCGGGGGGAGGGTATGGCTACACCTTC. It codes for CASRASGGGYGYTF.

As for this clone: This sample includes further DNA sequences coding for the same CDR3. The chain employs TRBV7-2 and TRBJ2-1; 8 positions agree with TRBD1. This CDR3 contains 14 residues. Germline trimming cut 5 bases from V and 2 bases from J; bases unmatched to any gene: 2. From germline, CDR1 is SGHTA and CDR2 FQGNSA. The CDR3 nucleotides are TGTGCCAGCAGCCCGGGACAGGCCTACAATGAGCAGTTCTTC. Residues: CASSPGQAYNEQFF.

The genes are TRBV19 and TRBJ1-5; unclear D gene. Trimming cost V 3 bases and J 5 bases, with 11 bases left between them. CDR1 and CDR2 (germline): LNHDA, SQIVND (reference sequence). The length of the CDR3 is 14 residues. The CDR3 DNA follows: TGTGCCAGTAGTATGGCGAGTATCCATCAGCCCCAGCATTTT. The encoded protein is CASSMASIHQPQHF. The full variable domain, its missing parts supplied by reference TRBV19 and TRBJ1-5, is DGGITQSPKYLFRKEGQNVTLSCEQNLNHDAMYWYRQDPGQGLRLIYYSQIVNDFQKGDIAEGYSVSREKKESFPLTVTSAQKNPTAFYLCASSMASIHQPQHFGDGTRLSIL.

The chain's CDR3 is CASSLSPGPWGYTF. CDR3 coding DNA: TGTGCCAGCAGTTTATCACCAGGCCCCTGGGGCTACACCTTC. V and J are TRBV27 and TRBJ1-2; D is uncertain. CDR3 length equals 14 residues. From germline, CDR1 is MNHEY and CDR2 SMNVEV (reference sequence). V was pared by 0 bases and J by 8 bases, with 13 bases between.

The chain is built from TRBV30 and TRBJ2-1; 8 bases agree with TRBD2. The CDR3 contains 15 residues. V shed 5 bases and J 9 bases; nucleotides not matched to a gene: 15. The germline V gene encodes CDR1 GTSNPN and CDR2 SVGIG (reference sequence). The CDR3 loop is CAWSTSGLGGSEQFF. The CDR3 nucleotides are TGTGCCTGGTCAACTTCGGGACTAGGGGGAAGTGAGCAGTTCTTC.

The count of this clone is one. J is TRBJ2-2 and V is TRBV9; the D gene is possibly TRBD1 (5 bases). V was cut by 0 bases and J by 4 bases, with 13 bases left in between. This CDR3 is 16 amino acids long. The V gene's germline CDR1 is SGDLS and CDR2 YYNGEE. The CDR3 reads CASSVASRQSTGELFF. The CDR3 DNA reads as TGTGCCAGCAGCGTAGCTTCGCGACAGAGCACCGGGGAGCTGTTTTTT. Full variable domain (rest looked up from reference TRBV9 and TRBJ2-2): DSGVTQTPKHLITATGQRVTLRCSPRSGDLSVYWYQQSLDQGLQFLIQYYNGEERAKGNILERFSAQQFPDLHSELNLSSLELGDSALYFCASSVASRQSTGELFFGEGSRLTVL.

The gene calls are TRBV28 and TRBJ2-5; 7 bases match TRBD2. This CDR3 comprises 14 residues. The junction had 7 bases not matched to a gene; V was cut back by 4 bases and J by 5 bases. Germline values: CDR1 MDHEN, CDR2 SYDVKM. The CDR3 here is CASSSGSGRETQYF. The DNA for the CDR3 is TGTGCCAGCAGTTCCGGTAGCGGGCGGGAGACCCAGTACTTC.

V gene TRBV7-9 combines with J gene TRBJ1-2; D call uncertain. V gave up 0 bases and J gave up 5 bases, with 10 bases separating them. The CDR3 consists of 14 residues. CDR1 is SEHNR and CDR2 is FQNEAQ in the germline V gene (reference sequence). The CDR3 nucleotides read TGTGCCAGCAGCTTAGCGTACGGAGATTATGGCTACACCTTC. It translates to CASSLAYGDYGYTF.

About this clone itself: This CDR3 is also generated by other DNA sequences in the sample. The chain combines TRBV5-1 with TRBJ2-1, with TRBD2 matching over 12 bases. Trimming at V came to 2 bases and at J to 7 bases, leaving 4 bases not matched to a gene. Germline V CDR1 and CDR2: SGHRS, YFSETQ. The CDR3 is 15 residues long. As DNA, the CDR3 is TGCGCCAGCAGCTTCCTAGCGGGAGGGAATAATGAGCAGTTCTTC. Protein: CASSFLAGGNNEQFF.

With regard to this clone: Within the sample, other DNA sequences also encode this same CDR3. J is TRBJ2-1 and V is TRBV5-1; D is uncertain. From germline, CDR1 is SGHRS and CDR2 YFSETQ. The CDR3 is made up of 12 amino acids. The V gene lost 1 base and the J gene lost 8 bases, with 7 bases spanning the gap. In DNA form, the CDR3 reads TGCGCCAGCAGCTTGTTAGAGGATGAGCAGTTCTTC. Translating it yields CASSLLEDEQFF.

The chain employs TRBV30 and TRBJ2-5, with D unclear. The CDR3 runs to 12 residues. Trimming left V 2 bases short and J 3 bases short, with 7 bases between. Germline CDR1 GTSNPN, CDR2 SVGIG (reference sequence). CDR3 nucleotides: TGTGCCTGGAGTAGGCTCAAAGAGACCCAGTACTTC. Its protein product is CAWSRLKETQYF.